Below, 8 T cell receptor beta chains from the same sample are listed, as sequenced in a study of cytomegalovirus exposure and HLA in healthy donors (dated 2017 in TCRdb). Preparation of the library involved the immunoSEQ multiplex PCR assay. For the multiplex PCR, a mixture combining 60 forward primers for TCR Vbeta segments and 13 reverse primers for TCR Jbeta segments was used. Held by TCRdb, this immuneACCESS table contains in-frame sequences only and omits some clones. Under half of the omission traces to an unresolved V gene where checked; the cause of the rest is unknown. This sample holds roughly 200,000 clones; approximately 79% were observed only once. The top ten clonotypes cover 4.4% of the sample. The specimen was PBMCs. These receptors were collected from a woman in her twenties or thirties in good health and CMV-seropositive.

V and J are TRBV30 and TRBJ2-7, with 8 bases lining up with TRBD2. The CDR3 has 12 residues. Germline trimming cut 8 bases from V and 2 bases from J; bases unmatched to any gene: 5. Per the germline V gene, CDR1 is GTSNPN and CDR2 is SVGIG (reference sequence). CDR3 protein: CALSRGAYEQYF. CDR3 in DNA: TGTGCCCTCTCGCGGGGGGCCTACGAGCAGTACTTC.

The CDR3 DNA sequence: TGTGCCACCAGCAGAGATCCCGATCAGCCCCAGCATTTT. It translates to CATSRDPDQPQHF. The V call is TRBV15, the J call TRBJ1-5; D gene unclear. V was cut by 0 bases and J by 5 bases, with 5 bases left in between. The CDR3 totals 13 residues. Looked up from germline, CDR1 is LNHNV and CDR2 is YYDKDF (reference sequence).

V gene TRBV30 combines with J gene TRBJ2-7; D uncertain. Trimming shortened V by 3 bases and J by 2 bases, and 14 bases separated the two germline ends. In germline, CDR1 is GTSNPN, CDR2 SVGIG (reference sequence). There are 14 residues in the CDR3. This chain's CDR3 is CAWSPSTFTYEQYF. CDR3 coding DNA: TGTGCCTGGAGCCCTTCCACATTCACCTACGAGCAGTACTTC.

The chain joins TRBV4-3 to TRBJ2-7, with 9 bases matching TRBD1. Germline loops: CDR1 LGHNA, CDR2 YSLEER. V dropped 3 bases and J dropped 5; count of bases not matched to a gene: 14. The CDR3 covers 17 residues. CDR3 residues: CASSQDPTGGLRNEQYF. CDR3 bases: TGCGCCAGCAGCCAGGATCCGACAGGGGGATTAAGAAACGAGCAGTACTTC.

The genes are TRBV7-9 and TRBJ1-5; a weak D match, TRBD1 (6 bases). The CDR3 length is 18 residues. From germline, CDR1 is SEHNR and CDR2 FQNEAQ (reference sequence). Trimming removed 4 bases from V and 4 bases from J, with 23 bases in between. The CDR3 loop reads CASSSDMGASKFNQPQHF. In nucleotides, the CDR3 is TGTGCCAGCAGCTCCGATATGGGGGCCTCTAAGTTTAATCAGCCCCAGCATTTT.

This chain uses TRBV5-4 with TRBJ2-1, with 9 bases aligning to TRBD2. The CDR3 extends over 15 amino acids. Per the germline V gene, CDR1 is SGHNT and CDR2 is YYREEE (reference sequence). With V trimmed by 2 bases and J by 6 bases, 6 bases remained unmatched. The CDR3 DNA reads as TGTGCCAGCAGCTTCTTTAGCGGGAGCGTCAATGAGCAGTTCTTC. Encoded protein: CASSFFSGSVNEQFF.

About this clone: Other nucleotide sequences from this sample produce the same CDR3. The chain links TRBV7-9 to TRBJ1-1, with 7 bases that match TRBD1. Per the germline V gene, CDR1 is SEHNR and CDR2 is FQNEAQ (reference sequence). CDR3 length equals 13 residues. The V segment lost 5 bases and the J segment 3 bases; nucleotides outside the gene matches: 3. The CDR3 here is CASSPTGDTEAFF. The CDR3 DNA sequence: TGTGCCAGCAGCCCCACAGGGGACACTGAAGCTTTCTTT.

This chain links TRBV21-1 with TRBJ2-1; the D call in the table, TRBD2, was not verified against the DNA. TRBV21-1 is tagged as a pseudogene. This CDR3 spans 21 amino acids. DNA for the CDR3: TGTGCCAGCAGCAAAGGAAAGCGACCGGGATACGAGCGGGGCGCATACAATGAGCAGTTCTTC. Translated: CASSKGKRPGYERGAYNEQFF.